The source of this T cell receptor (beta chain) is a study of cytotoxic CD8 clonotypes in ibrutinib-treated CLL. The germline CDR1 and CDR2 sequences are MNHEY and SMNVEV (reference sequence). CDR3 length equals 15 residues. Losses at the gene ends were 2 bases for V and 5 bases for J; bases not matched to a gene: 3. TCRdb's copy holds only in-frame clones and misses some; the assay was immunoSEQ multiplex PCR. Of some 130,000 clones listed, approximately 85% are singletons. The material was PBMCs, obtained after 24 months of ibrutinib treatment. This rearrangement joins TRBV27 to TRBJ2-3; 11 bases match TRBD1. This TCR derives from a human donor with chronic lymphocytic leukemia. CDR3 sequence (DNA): TGTGCCAGCAGTTTACGGGACAGGGGGGGAGATACGCAGTATTTT. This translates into CASSLRDRGGDTQYF.